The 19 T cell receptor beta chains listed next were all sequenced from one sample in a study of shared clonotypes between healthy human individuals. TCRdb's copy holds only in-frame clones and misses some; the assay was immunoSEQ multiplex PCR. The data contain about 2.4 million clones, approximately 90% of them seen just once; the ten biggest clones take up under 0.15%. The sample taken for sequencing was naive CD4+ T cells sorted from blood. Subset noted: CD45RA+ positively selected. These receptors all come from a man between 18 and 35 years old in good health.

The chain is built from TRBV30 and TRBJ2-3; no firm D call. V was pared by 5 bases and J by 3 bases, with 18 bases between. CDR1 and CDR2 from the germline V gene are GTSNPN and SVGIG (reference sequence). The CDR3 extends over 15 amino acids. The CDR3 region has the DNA TGTGCCTGGGCCGGGTTTGACGCACAGACAGATACGCAGTATTTT. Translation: CAWAGFDAQTDTQYF.

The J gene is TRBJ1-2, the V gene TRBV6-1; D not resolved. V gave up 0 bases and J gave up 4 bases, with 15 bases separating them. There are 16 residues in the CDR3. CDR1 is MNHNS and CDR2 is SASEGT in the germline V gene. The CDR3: CASSEAWRSPFYGYTF. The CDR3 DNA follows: TGTGCCAGCAGTGAAGCGTGGAGATCACCTTTCTATGGCTACACCTTC.

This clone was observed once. Here the CDR3 DNA reads TGTGCCAGCAGCAAAGCAGGCAGGGGATATGAGATAGGCAATCAGCCCCAGCATTTT. It translates to CASSKAGRGYEIGNQPQHF. The chain recombines TRBV21-1 with TRBJ1-5; TRBD1 is the table's D call, not checked against the DNA. TRBV21-1 counts as a pseudogene. The CDR3 consists of 19 residues.

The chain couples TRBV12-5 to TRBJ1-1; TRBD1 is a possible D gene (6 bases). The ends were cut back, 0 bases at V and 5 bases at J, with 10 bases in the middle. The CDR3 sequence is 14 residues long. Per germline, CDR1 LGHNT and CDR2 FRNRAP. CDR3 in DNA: TGTGCTAGTGGTTTGGTACAGGGAGGTACTGAAGCTTTCTTT. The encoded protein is CASGLVQGGTEAFF.

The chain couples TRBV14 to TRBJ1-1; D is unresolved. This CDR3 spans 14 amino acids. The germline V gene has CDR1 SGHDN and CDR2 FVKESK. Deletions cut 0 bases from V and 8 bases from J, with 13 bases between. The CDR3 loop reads CASSQDWKAKEAFF. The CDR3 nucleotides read TGTGCCAGCAGCCAAGACTGGAAAGCTAAGGAAGCTTTCTTT.

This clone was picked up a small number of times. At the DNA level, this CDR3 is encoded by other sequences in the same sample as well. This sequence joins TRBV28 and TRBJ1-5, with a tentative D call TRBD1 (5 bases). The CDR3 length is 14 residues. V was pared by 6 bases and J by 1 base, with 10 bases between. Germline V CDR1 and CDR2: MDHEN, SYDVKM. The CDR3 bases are TGTGCCAGCAGGCAGGGAGGGAGCAATCAGCCCCAGCATTTT. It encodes CASRQGGSNQPQHF.

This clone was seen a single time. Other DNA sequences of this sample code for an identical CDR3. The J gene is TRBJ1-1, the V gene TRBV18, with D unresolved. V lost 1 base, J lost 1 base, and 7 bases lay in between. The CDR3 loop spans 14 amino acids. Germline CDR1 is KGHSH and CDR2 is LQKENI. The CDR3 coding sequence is TGTGCCAGCTCACCACTAGGAGCGAACACTGAAGCTTTCTTT. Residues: CASSPLGANTEAFF.

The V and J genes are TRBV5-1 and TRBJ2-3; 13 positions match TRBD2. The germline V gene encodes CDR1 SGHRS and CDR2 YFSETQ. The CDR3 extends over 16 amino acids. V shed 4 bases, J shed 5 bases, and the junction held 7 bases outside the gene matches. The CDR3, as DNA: TGCGCCAGCAGCGTTACTAGCGGGAGGGCACAAGATACGCAGTATTTT. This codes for CASSVTSGRAQDTQYF.

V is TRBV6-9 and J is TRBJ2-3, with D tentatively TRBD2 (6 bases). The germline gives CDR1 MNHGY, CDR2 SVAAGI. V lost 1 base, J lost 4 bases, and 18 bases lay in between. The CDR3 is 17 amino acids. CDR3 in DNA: TGTGCCAGCAGTTATTGGGGACTCCCCGGGGTTCCAGATACGCAGTATTTT. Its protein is CASSYWGLPGVPDTQYF.

The CDR3 nucleotides are TGTGCCAGTAGTGATAGCGGGGGACCCTCCTACGAGCAGTACTTC. Protein product: CASSDSGGPSYEQYF. The chain carries TRBV19 and TRBJ2-7; 9 nucleotides agree with TRBD2. There are 15 residues in the CDR3. V was pared by 5 bases and J by 0 bases, with 5 bases of the junction left unmatched. CDR1 and CDR2 (germline): LNHDA, SQIVND (reference sequence).

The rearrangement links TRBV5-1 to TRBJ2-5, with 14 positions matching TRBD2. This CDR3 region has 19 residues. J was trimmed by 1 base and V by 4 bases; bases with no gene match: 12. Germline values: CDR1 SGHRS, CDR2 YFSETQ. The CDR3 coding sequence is TGCGCCAGCAGCAGAAAAGGGACTAGCGGGAGTGTGTTCCAAGAGACCCAGTACTTC. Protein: CASSRKGTSGSVFQETQYF.

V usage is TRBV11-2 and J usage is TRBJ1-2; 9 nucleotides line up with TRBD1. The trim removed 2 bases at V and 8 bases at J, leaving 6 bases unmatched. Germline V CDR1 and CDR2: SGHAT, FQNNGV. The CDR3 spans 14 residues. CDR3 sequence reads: CASSLQGQGRGYTF. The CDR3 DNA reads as TGTGCCAGCAGCTTACAGGGACAGGGTCGGGGCTACACCTTC. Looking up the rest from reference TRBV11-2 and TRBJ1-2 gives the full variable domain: EAGVAQSPRYKIIEKRQSVAFWCNPISGHATLYWYQQILGQGPKLLIQFQNNGVVDDSQLPKDRFSAERLKGVDSTLKIQPAKLEDSAVYLCASSLQGQGRGYTFGSGTRLTVV.

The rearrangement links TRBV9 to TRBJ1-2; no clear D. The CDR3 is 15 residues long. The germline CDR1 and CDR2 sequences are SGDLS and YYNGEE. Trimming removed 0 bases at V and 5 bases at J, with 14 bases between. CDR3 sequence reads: CASSVAYSGSYGYTF. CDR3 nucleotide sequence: TGTGCCAGCAGCGTAGCGTACAGCGGGTCGTATGGCTACACCTTC.

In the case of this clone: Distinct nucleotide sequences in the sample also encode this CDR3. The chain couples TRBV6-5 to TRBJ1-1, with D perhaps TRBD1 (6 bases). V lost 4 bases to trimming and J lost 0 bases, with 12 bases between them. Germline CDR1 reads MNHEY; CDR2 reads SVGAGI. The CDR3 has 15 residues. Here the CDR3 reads CASSSSGGLNTEAFF. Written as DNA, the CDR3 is TGTGCCAGCAGTTCCTCGGGGGGGCTGAACACTGAAGCTTTCTTT.

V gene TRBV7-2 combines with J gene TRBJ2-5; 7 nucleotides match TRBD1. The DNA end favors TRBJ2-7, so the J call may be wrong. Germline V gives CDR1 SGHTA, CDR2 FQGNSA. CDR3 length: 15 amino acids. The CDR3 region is CASSLGGGVFYEQYF. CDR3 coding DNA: TGTGCCAGCAGCTTAGGAGGGGGCGTTTTCTACGAGCAGTACTTC.

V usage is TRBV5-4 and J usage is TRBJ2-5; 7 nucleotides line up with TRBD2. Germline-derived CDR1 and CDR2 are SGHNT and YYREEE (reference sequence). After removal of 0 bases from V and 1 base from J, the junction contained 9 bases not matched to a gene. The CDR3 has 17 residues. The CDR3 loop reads CASSLGGRGTSQETQYF. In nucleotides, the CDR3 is TGTGCCAGCAGCTTGGGCGGGAGAGGTACCTCCCAAGAGACCCAGTACTTC.

The CDR3 loop is CASSYLDSTDTQYF. In DNA, the CDR3 is TGTGCCAGCAGTTACTTGGACAGCACAGATACGCAGTATTTT. The gene calls are TRBV6-5 and TRBJ2-3, with D unresolved. V lost 1 base, J lost 0 bases, and 5 bases lay in between. The CDR3 extends over 14 amino acids. CDR1 and CDR2 from the germline V gene are MNHEY and SVGAGI.

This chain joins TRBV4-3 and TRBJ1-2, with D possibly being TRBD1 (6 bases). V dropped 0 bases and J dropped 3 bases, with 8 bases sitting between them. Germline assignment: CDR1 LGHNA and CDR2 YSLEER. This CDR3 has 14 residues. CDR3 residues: CASSQDYRDYGYTF. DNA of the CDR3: TGCGCCAGCAGCCAAGATTACAGGGACTATGGCTACACCTTC.

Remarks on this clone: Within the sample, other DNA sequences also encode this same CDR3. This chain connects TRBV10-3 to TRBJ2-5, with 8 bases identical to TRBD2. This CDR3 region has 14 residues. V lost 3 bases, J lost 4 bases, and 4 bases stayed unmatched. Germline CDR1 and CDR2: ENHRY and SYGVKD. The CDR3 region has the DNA TGTGCCATCAGTGAATCGGGAGGGGGAGAGACCCAGTACTTC. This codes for CAISESGGGETQYF.